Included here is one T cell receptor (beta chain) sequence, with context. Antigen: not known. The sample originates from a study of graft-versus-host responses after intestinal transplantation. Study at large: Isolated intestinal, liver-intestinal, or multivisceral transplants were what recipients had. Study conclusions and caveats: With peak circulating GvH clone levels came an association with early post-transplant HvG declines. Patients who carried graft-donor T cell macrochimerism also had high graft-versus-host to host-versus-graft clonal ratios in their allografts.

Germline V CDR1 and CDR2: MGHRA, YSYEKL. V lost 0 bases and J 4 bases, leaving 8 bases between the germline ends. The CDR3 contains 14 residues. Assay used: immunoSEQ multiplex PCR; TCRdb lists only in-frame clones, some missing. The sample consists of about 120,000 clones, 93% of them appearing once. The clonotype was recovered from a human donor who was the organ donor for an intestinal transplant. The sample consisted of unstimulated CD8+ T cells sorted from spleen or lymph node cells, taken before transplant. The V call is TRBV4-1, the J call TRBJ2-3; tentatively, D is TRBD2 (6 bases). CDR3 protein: CASSQDWRADTQYF. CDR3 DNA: TGCGCCAGCAGCCAAGATTGGAGGGCAGATACGCAGTATTTT.